The next 14 T cell receptor beta chains were all read from a single sample in a study of spatial heterogeneity in lung cancer. Stated time point: sample taken at primary tumor resection. A single record per CDR3 protein comes from TCRdb applying MiXCR to the 5' RACE reads. The repertoire holds about 23,000 distinct CDR3 sequences, with 4% to 5.5% as singletons. Study results and limitations: The number of expanded tumor alpha and beta chains correlated with mutation number.

What these receptors recognize is not known. The sample here was lung tumor tissue, taken at surgery. The receptors come from a male donor with early-stage non-small cell lung cancer.

This clonotype was detected many times. The rearrangement links TRBV7-2 to TRBJ2-7; 7 bases match TRBD2. The CDR3 runs 17 residues. CDR1 and CDR2 (germline): SGHTA, FQGNSA. The V and J ends lost 2 bases and 2 bases, in that order; junction bases with no gene match: 12. CDR3 residues: CASSLFVRLAVPYEQYF. CDR3 DNA sequence: TGTGCCAGCAGCTTATTCGTACGGCTAGCGGTCCCCTACGAGCAGTACTTC.

This clonotype appeared many times. The CDR3 nucleotides are TGTGCCAGCAGCCCAGGACAGGATTCCTACGAGCAGTACTTC. Protein product: CASSPGQDSYEQYF. The V and J genes are TRBV3-1 and TRBJ2-7; TRBD1 matches at 7 bases. V shed 4 bases, J shed 1 base, and the junction held 4 bases outside the gene matches. Germline V CDR1 and CDR2: LGHDT, YNNKEL (reference sequence). CDR3 length equals 14 residues.

This clonotype has a count of ten or more. The chain couples TRBV7-9 to TRBJ2-3, with 8 bases lining up with TRBD1. The V segment lost 5 bases and the J segment 1 base; nucleotides outside the gene matches: 11. CDR1 SEHNR and CDR2 FQNEAQ come from the germline V gene (reference sequence). The length of the CDR3 is 17 residues. Here the CDR3 DNA reads TGTGCCAGCAGCCTTGGACAGGGAGTTTTCCGCACAGATACGCAGTATTTT. It encodes CASSLGQGVFRTDTQYF.

This clonotype came up many times. This chain joins TRBV5-1 and TRBJ2-7, with unresolved D. CDR1 is SGHRS and CDR2 is YFSETQ in the germline V gene. Trimming shortened V by 5 bases and J by 2 bases, and 5 bases separated the two germline ends. The CDR3 has 11 residues. The CDR3 region is CASRETYEQYF. In DNA form, the CDR3 reads TGCGCCAGCAGGGAAACCTACGAGCAGTACTTC.

V usage is TRBV7-9 and J usage is TRBJ2-3, with D possibly being TRBD2 (5 bases). The germline V gene encodes CDR1 SEHNR and CDR2 FQNEAQ (reference sequence). The ends were cut back, 2 bases at V and 5 bases at J, with 14 bases in the middle. CDR3 length: 15 residues. The CDR3 DNA sequence: TGTGCCAGCAGCTTATTGCCCCGGGCGGGAGATACGCAGTATTTT. The encoded protein is CASSLLPRAGDTQYF.

This clonotype was detected ten times or more. This rearrangement joins TRBV7-2 to TRBJ2-1; 9 bases match TRBD2. CDR1 and CDR2 (germline): SGHTA, FQGNSA. The CDR3 spans 16 residues. Trimming cost V 1 base and J 8 bases; bases outside gene matches: 9. The CDR3 region is CASSLGWWREGDEQFF. The CDR3 coding sequence is TGTGCCAGCAGCTTAGGGTGGTGGCGGGAGGGCGATGAGCAGTTCTTC.

In its sample, this clonotype was seen many times. The V and J genes are TRBV4-3 and TRBJ2-1; 7 positions agree with TRBD2. There are 17 residues in the CDR3. The trim removed 4 bases at V and 4 bases at J, leaving 13 bases unmatched. Germline V CDR1 and CDR2: LGHNA, YSLEER. The CDR3, as DNA: TGCGCCAGCAGCCTGAGATACGGGGAGGGGATTTACAATGAGCAGTTCTTC. This gives the protein CASSLRYGEGIYNEQFF.

In this sample, this clonotype turned up many times. The J gene is TRBJ2-7, the V gene TRBV7-9; a weak D match, TRBD1 (5 bases). V lost 5 bases and J 2 bases, leaving 16 bases between the germline ends. From germline, CDR1 is SEHNR and CDR2 FQNEAQ (reference sequence). The CDR3 is made up of 15 amino acids. The CDR3 here is CASSHPPGSTYEQYF. The CDR3 DNA reads as TGTGCCAGCAGCCACCCCCCAGGGTCAACCTACGAGCAGTACTTC.

At least ten counts were recorded for this clonotype. The chain employs TRBV7-2 and TRBJ2-1; D is uncertain. This CDR3 spans 13 amino acids. Trimming shortened V by 1 base and J by 5 bases, and 6 bases separated the two germline ends. The germline V gene encodes CDR1 SGHTA and CDR2 FQGNSA. Here the CDR3 DNA reads TGTGCCAGCAGCTTAGTCTTGGACAATGAGCAGTTCTTC. It yields the protein CASSLVLDNEQFF.

This clonotype was seen ten or more times. The chain joins TRBV6-2 or TRBV6-3 to TRBJ2-2; tentatively, D is TRBD1 (6 bases). V shed 7 bases and J shed 0 bases, with 9 bases lying between them. The CDR3 spans 14 residues. The germline CDR1 and CDR2 sequences are MNHEY and SVGEGT. Here the CDR3 reads CASTGQSNTGELFF. CDR3 nucleotide sequence: TGTGCCAGCACAGGACAGTCGAACACCGGGGAGCTGTTTTTT.

This clonotype came up many times. The CDR3 loop is CASSRQRGGSNQPQHF. The CDR3 nucleotides are TGTGCCAGCAGCCGCCAAAGGGGGGGCAGCAATCAGCCCCAGCATTTT. This chain joins TRBV28 and TRBJ1-5, with D perhaps matching TRBD1 (6 bases). The germline CDR1 and CDR2 sequences are MDHEN and SYDVKM. Between the trimmed V and J ends, which lost 6 bases and 1 base, there was a span of 16 bases. CDR3 size: 16 residues.

This clonotype was detected many times. The rearrangement joins TRBV2 to TRBJ2-1; no reliable D call. The CDR3 is 14 amino acids. V was cut by 8 bases and J by 5 bases, with 16 bases left in between. Per germline, CDR1 SNHLY and CDR2 FYNNEI. This CDR3 reads CASVNVAFDNEQFF. The CDR3 DNA is TGTGCCAGCGTCAATGTCGCCTTTGACAATGAGCAGTTCTTC.

The table lists this clonotype with many counts. The chain joins TRBV10-3 to TRBJ1-5, with a tentative D call TRBD1 (5 bases). Germline values: CDR1 ENHRY, CDR2 SYGVKD. This CDR3 region has 14 residues. Trimming took 3 bases from V and 2 from J, leaving 8 bases between them. CDR3 DNA: TGTGCCATCAGTGAAAGAGGGGGCAATCAGCCCCAGCATTTT. It codes for CAISERGGNQPQHF.

In this sample, this clonotype turned up many times. The chain uses TRBV28 and TRBJ1-1, with D unclear. V shed 4 bases and J shed 6 bases, with 6 bases lying between them. Germline CDR1 is MDHEN and CDR2 is SYDVKM. The CDR3 length is 11 residues. CDR3 nucleotides: TGTGCCAGCAGTTCCCTCGCTGAAGCTTTCTTT. Protein: CASSSLAEAFF. The full variable domain, with the rest looked up from reference TRBV28 and TRBJ1-1, is DVKVTQSSRYLVKRTGEKVFLECVQDMDHENMFWYRQDPGLGLRLIYFSYDVKMKEKGDIPEGYSVSREKKERFSLILESASTNQTSMYLCASSSLAEAFFGQGTRLTVV.